One and the same sample provided the 10 T cell receptor beta chains below, sequenced in a study of T cells in Graves' hyperthyroidism and ophthalmopathy (dated by TCRdb to between 2019 and 2020). The library was produced with multiplex PCR. Instrument on record: Illumina HiSeq 2000. The TCR beta CDR3 regions were amplified from RNA transcripts. The TCR CDR3 was subjected to a first round of RT-PCR using the HTBI primer set and the Qiagen OneStep RT-PCR kit. The raw public reads went through TCRdb reprocessing: fastp at Q25, MiXCR clone calling, in-frame beta chains kept. Entries that share a CDR3 protein sequence are merged under the most common genes and DNA. The sample table lists 95,000 to 110,000 distinct CDR3 sequences, over 45% of them with a count of one. The ten largest account for roughly 24% of the sample. The sample was blood. Source of these receptors: a man aged 40-55 years with Graves' hyperthyroidism.

This clonotype was seen repeatedly, ten times or more. V is TRBV6-2 or TRBV6-3 and J is TRBJ2-1; D is unclear. Germline V gene sequence: CDR1 MNHEY, CDR2 SVGEGT. Trimming shortened V by 5 bases and J by 4 bases, and 9 bases separated the two germline ends. The CDR3 contains 13 residues. As DNA, the CDR3 is TGTGCCAGCAGTCCCGTCCCGTACAATGAGCAGTTCTTC. It codes for CASSPVPYNEQFF.

J is TRBJ2-7 and V is TRBV7-8; maybe TRBD1 (6 bases). The germline CDR1 and CDR2 sequences are SGHVS and FQNEAQ. Deletions cut 3 bases from V and 5 bases from J, with 8 bases between. The CDR3 is 12 amino acids. CDR3 nucleotides: TGTGCCAGCAGCTTGACAGGCCACGAGCAGTACTTC. Its protein is CASSLTGHEQYF.

There are many counts of this clonotype. This chain uses TRBV12-3 or TRBV12-4 with TRBJ1-1; 7 bases align to TRBD1. V was clipped by 5 bases and J by 7 bases; unmatched bases: 7. The CDR3 runs to 13 residues. The DNA for the CDR3 is TGTGCCAGCAGTACAAGGACAGGTGATGAAGCTTTCTTT. Encoded protein: CASSTRTGDEAFF.

The rearrangement links TRBV20-1 to TRBJ2-1; 7 bases are a match to TRBD1. The V and J ends lost 5 bases and 4 bases, in that order; junction bases with no gene match: 8. The V gene's germline CDR1 is DFQATT and CDR2 SNEGSKA (reference sequence). The CDR3 has 14 amino acids. Written as DNA, the CDR3 is TGCAGTGCTTCCCTGGCAGGGGGTTACAATGAGCAGTTCTTC. It yields the protein CSASLAGGYNEQFF.

Many counts were recorded for this clonotype. The chain employs TRBV7-2 and TRBJ2-3; D ambiguous. Per the germline V gene, CDR1 is SGHTA and CDR2 is FQGNSA. The CDR3 runs to 15 residues. V lost 1 base, J lost 4 bases, and 12 bases lay in between. The CDR3 DNA sequence: TGTGCCAGCAGCTTAGGTGTTCGAGGCTCAGATACGCAGTATTTT. As protein: CASSLGVRGSDTQYF.

This clonotype was counted only a few times. This chain links TRBV2 with TRBJ1-6; the match to TRBD1 covers 7 bases. Per the germline V gene, CDR1 is SNHLY and CDR2 is FYNNEI. J was trimmed by 3 bases and V by 2 bases; bases with no gene match: 1. The CDR3 runs 15 residues. DNA of the CDR3: TGTGCCAGCAGTGAATACAGGGGCTATAATTCACCCCTCCACTTT. This codes for CASSEYRGYNSPLHF.

This sequence joins TRBV11-2 and TRBJ2-1, with 7 bases aligning to TRBD1. Per the germline V gene, CDR1 is SGHAT and CDR2 is FQNNGV. The V and J ends lost 2 bases and 10 bases, in that order; junction bases with no gene match: 2. The CDR3 is made up of 12 amino acids. The CDR3 nucleotides read TGTGCCAGCAGCTTACCCAGGGGGGAGCAGTTCTTC. Its protein product is CASSLPRGEQFF.

This clonotype appeared many times. This chain uses TRBV6-5 with TRBJ1-2, with TRBD1 matching 10 bases. With V trimmed by 6 bases and J by 0 bases, 4 bases remained unmatched. The CDR3 has 15 residues. Germline CDR1 and CDR2: MNHEY and SVGAGI. Written as DNA, the CDR3 is TGTGCCAGCAGGCCGGACAGGGGGGCTAACTATGGCTACACCTTC. Its translation: CASRPDRGANYGYTF.

To note about this clonotype: A much larger clone differs from this one at a single base, so this may be a read error. No conserved phenylalanine or tryptophan ends this CDR3, so it is likely a read error. The chain joins TRBV5-4 to TRBJ1-1, with D perhaps matching TRBD1 (5 bases). The CDR3 contains 14 residues. Germline-derived CDR1 and CDR2 are SGHNT and YYREEE (reference sequence). V lost 1 base and J 0 bases, leaving 7 bases between the germline ends. For the CDR3, the DNA is TGTGCCAGCAGCTTGAGGGACTTGAACACTGAAGCTTTCTGT. It yields the protein CASSLRDLNTEAFC.

The genes are TRBV15 and TRBJ2-5, with TRBD1 identical over 7 bases. Germline lookup yields CDR1 LNHNV and CDR2 YYDKDF (reference sequence). J was trimmed by 0 bases and V by 5 bases; bases with no gene match: 15. The CDR3 spans 18 residues. Written as DNA, the CDR3 is TGTGCCACCAGCGGAGCCGGGACAGAGGATTTAAACCAAGAGACCCAGTACTTC. This gives the protein CATSGAGTEDLNQETQYF.